The rows below give T cell receptor beta chains drawn from one sample of a study of T cells in Graves' hyperthyroidism and ophthalmopathy. TCRdb processed the multiplex PCR reads anew with MiXCR; each CDR3 protein has one entry. The sample includes under 400,000 distinct CDR3 sequences, roughly 15% of them seen just once. Sample: blood. All receptors derive from a woman in her sixties with Graves' ophthalmopathy. Each CDR3 is given with its conserved first and last residue. D genes are given only for firm matches. Expanded clones are given a class, and other clones once, few, many or no size at all.

J gene,V gene,D gene,CDR3 length,clone size,CDR3 DNA,CDR3 protein
TRBJ2-7,TRBV5-4,.,16,.,TGTGCCAGCAGCTTGACATTTAAGGACTACTCCTACGAGCAGTACTTC,CASSLTFKDYSYEQYF
TRBJ1-4,TRBV15,.,15,few,TGTGCCACCAGCAGAGATTCCCGGGGGTTAGAAAAACTGTTTTTT,CATSRDSRGLEKLFF
TRBJ2-2,TRBV7-9,.,16,many,TGTGCCAGCAGCGCTAGGGGCGGGATCCGCACCGGGGAGCTGTTTTTT,CASSARGGIRTGELFF
TRBJ2-3,TRBV28,TRBD2,13,many,TGTGCCAGCAGGAGCGGGAACACAGATACGCAGTATTTT,CASRSGNTDTQYF
TRBJ2-3,TRBV5-1,TRBD2,15,many,TGCGCCAGCACCTGGACTAGCGGGATCACAGATACGCAGTATTTT,CASTWTSGITDTQYF
TRBJ2-2,TRBV29-1,.,13,many,TGCAGCGTTGACCGGAAGGGTACCGGGGAGCTGTTTTTT,CSVDRKGTGELFF
TRBJ2-3,TRBV20-1,TRBD2,14,many,TGCAGTGCATCGGGGCGGGAGGGGCCAGATACGCAGTATTTT,CSASGREGPDTQYF
TRBJ2-5,TRBV20-1,.,17,many,TGCAGTGCTAGAGCCTATCTTCGCGGGACCTCACAAGAGACCCAGTACTTC,CSARAYLRGTSQETQYF
TRBJ2-7,TRBV11-2,.,14,many,TGTGCCAGCAGCTTAGCACAGGCCCGCTACGAGCAGTACTTC,CASSLAQARYEQYF
TRBJ2-7,TRBV11-2,.,16,few,TGTGCCAGCAGCTTAACACTCCCCGGGACAACCGAGGAGCAGTACTTC,CASSLTLPGTTEEQYF
TRBJ2-1,TRBV6-1,TRBD1,15,many,TGTGCCAGCAGTGCTAGGACAGGGGGGATTTATGAGCAGTTCTTC,CASSARTGGIYEQFF
TRBJ1-2,TRBV2,.,12,many,TGTGCCAGCAGTGTGGGGCCGAGCGGCTACACCTTC,CASSVGPSGYTF
TRBJ2-7,TRBV19,.,15,many,TGTGCCAGTAGTCTAAACCGGGACGGTCCCTACGAGCAGTACTTC,CASSLNRDGPYEQYF
TRBJ1-2,TRBV2,.,15,.,TGTGCCAGCAACCCCGCGACAAATACTAACTATGGCTACACCTTC,CASNPATNTNYGYTF
TRBJ1-2,TRBV3-1,.,14,many,TGTGCCAGCAGCCAAGATGTCCAGGCCTATGGCTACACCTTC,CASSQDVQAYGYTF
TRBJ1-6,TRBV20-1,TRBD1,17,many,TGCAGTGCTAGAGACGGGACAGGGAGCTCCTATAATTCACCCCTCCACTTT,CSARDGTGSSYNSPLHF
TRBJ2-2,TRBV14,TRBD2,15,.,TGTGCCAGCAGCCGTGGGAGGGCCGTATCCGGGGAGCTGTTTTTT,CASSRGRAVSGELFF
TRBJ2-7,TRBV27,.,16,few,TGTGCCAGCAGTTCCATCCAGGACAGTCCTCGGTACGAGCAGTACTTC,CASSSIQDSPRYEQYF
TRBJ2-7,TRBV24-1,TRBD2,16,many,TGTGCCACCACCGTTACTAGCGGGCCGACCAGCGACGAGCAGTACTTC,CATTVTSGPTSDEQYF
TRBJ2-2,TRBV11-3,.,13,many,TGTGCCAGCAGCCTACTAGTTGGCGGGGAGCTGTTTTTT,CASSLLVGGELFF
TRBJ1-2,TRBV20-1,TRBD1,14,once,TGCAGTGCTCCGGACAGGGTCAATTTCTATGGCTACACCTTC,CSAPDRVNFYGYTF
TRBJ1-1,TRBV12-5,.,15,many,TGTGCTAGTGGTTTCGGGGACACCAGGAACACTGAAGCTTTCTTT,CASGFGDTRNTEAFF
TRBJ1-5,TRBV19,TRBD1,16,few,TGTGCCAGTAGGGATGACAGGGGGTTGAGCAATCAGCCCCAGCATTTT,CASRDDRGLSNQPQHF
TRBJ2-6,TRBV29-1,.,13,.,TGCAGCGTTGGCGGGCCTGGGGCCAACGTCCTGACTTTC,CSVGGPGANVLTF
TRBJ2-6,TRBV28,.,15,.,TGTGCCTGCAGTTTGTTAGGGACCGGGGCCAACGTCCTGACTTTC,CACSLLGTGANVLTF
TRBJ1-5,TRBV2,.,13,many,TGTGCCAGCAGTGTTAGGGGCAATCAGCCCCAGCATTTT,CASSVRGNQPQHF
TRBJ2-7,TRBV5-6,.,14,many,TGTGCCAGCAGCCCACCCTGGGGGGCCGGGGAGCAGTACTTC,CASSPPWGAGEQYF
TRBJ2-1,TRBV18,.,11,many,TGTGCCAGCTCACCAAAAGATGAGCAGTTCTTC,CASSPKDEQFF
TRBJ2-7,TRBV18,.,13,many,TGTGCCAGCTCACCACCGCGGGTTGCCGAGCAGTACTTC,CASSPPRVAEQYF
TRBJ2-4,TRBV7-2,TRBD1,15,many,TGTGCCAGCAGCCTTTTGAGACAGGGCGCGGACATTCAGTACTTC,CASSLLRQGADIQYF
TRBJ2-7,TRBV2,.,12,many,TGTGCCAGCAGGTGGCGGAACCACGAGCAGTACTTC,CASRWRNHEQYF
TRBJ2-1,TRBV9,TRBD2,16,few,TGTGCCAGCAACCCACGCGGTAGCGGGAATAGGGATGAGCAGTTCTTC,CASNPRGSGNRDEQFF
TRBJ1-1,TRBV6-1,.,13,many,TGTGCCAGCATCCGCGGGTCAGCCACTGAAGCTTTCTTT,CASIRGSATEAFF
TRBJ2-1,TRBV19,.,16,.,TGTGCCAGTAGTATACACGGGACCCGGAGGCACAATGAGCAGTTCTTC,CASSIHGTRRHNEQFF
TRBJ2-1,TRBV13,.,17,many,TGTGCCAGCAGCTACAGTCCGGGACTCCGCCCCGGGAATGAGCAGTTCTTC,CASSYSPGLRPGNEQFF
TRBJ1-4,TRBV18,.,14,many,TGTGCCAGCTCACCGAATGTTTGGGGCGAAAAACTGTTTTTT,CASSPNVWGEKLFF
TRBJ1-1,TRBV30,.,13,many,TGTGCCTGGAGTGTAGACAGCGACACTGAAGCTTTCTTT,CAWSVDSDTEAFF
TRBJ2-7,TRBV29-1,TRBD2,14,few,TGCAGCGTTTCCAGCGGGAGGGCCGGGCGCGAGCAGTACTTC,CSVSSGRAGREQYF
TRBJ1-1,TRBV12-3/TRBV12-4,.,12,many,TGTGCCAGCAGTTTATTAGGGGTAACAGCTTTCTTT,CASSLLGVTAFF
TRBJ2-7,TRBV2,.,12,many,TGTGCCAGCAAGTTCAGGACCTACGAGCAGTACTTC,CASKFRTYEQYF
TRBJ1-1,TRBV18,TRBD1,14,many,TGTGCCAGCTCACCAAAGGGACAGGGGACTGAAGCTTTCTTT,CASSPKGQGTEAFF
TRBJ1-2,TRBV11-2,TRBD1,15,.,TGTGCCAGCAGCTCCCTCGGGACAGGGTCCTATGGCTACACCTTC,CASSSLGTGSYGYTF
TRBJ2-7,TRBV20-1,.,14,few,TGCAGTGCTAGAGCCGGCAGGGCGGGCTACGAGCAGTACTTC,CSARAGRAGYEQYF
TRBJ1-1,TRBV12-3/TRBV12-4,.,12,many,TGTGCCAGCAGTCCACGGGGACCTGAAGCTTTCTTT,CASSPRGPEAFF
TRBJ2-5,TRBV7-2,.,15,many,TGTGCCAGCAGCACTAACAGGGGCGGGGGAGAGACCCAGTACTTC,CASSTNRGGGETQYF
TRBJ2-5,TRBV20-1,TRBD2,14,many,TGCAGTGCTAGTGGAGGACTAGCGGAAGAGACCCAGTACTTC,CSASGGLAEETQYF
TRBJ2-5,TRBV28,TRBD2,16,many,TGTGCCAGCAGTTCGCCCGGGACTAGCGGAGTGGAGACCCAGTACTTC,CASSSPGTSGVETQYF
TRBJ2-1,TRBV19,TRBD2,16,few,TGTGCCAGTAGCCTCCTCGGGGTAGCGGGAGGAGGAGAGCAGTTCTTC,CASSLLGVAGGGEQFF
TRBJ2-5,TRBV6-1,.,13,many,.,CASSFGAGETQYF
TRBJ1-1,TRBV28,.,15,once,TGTGCCAGCAGTTTATATGGGGGAGCAGAGGCTGAAGCTTTCTTT,CASSLYGGAEAEAFF
TRBJ1-5,TRBV19,TRBD1,14,few,TGTGCCAGTACCGTTACAGGGGGCGTCCAGCCCCAGCATTTT,CASTVTGGVQPQHF
TRBJ2-1,TRBV3-1,.,12,many,TGTGCCAGCAGCCAAGATCCCAATGAGCAGTTCTTC,CASSQDPNEQFF
TRBJ2-7,TRBV11-3,TRBD1,15,.,TGTGCCAGCAGCCCAGCGGGGACAGGGGTCTACGAGCAGTACTTC,CASSPAGTGVYEQYF
TRBJ2-1,TRBV28,.,16,many,TGTGCCAGCAGTTTATACGGCGTCAGATCCTACAATGAGCAGTTCTTC,CASSLYGVRSYNEQFF
TRBJ1-5,TRBV19,TRBD1,14,.,TGTGCCAGTAGTGCCAGGACAGGGTCTCTGCCCCAGCATTTT,CASSARTGSLPQHF
TRBJ2-3,TRBV19,TRBD2,16,few,TGTGCCAGTAGTATGACTAGCGGGAGGCCCCCAGATACGCAGTATTTT,CASSMTSGRPPDTQYF
TRBJ2-1,TRBV6-4,TRBD2,14,.,TGTGCCAGCAGTGACCCCCTTTGGGGGGGTGAGCAGTTCTTC,CASSDPLWGGEQFF
TRBJ1-6,TRBV20-1,TRBD1,16,few,TGCAGTGCTAGAGAGGGGACAGGGAACTATAATTCACCCCTCCACTTT,CSAREGTGNYNSPLHF
TRBJ2-3,TRBV29-1,.,12,.,TGCAGCGTTGAAGAGAATACAGATACGCAGTATTTT,CSVEENTDTQYF